A selection of T cell receptor beta chains follows, all from one sample in a study of T cells in Graves' hyperthyroidism and ophthalmopathy. TCRdb re-derived calls from the multiplex PCR reads in MiXCR, one entry per CDR3 protein. Here the sample spans around 340,000 distinct CDR3 sequences, around a fifth being singletons. Sequencing was done on a sample of blood. The receptor source for this set is a woman aged 45-59 years with Graves' hyperthyroidism. The CDR3 runs from the conserved cysteine through the conserved F or W. D genes are given only for firm matches. Part of the rows lack a size; the others show once, few, many or a class for expanded clones.

v_call,j_call,clone_size,d_call,cdr3_nt,cdr3_aa
TRBV5-1,TRBJ1-2,many,NA,TGCGCCAGCAGCTTGCGGGGCTCCTATGGCTACACCTTC,CASSLRGSYGYTF
TRBV7-9,TRBJ1-1,NA,NA,TGTGCCAGCAGCTTAAAACAGGGAACCAACACTGAAGCTTTCTTT,CASSLKQGTNTEAFF
TRBV5-1,TRBJ2-7,once,TRBD1,TGCGCCAGCAGCAACACCCGGGACAGTTTCTACGAGCAGTACTTC,CASSNTRDSFYEQYF
TRBV20-1,TRBJ2-3,once,TRBD2,TGCAGTGCTCCCCGGGGGGGCACAGATACGCAGTATTTT,CSAPRGGTDTQYF
TRBV20-1,TRBJ2-5,many,NA,TGCAGTGCTAGACGCTTAGTAGGCAATGAGGAGACCCAGTACTTC,CSARRLVGNEETQYF
TRBV20-1,TRBJ1-6,many,NA,TGCAGTGCTAGAGACCCTACCGGGCGACTCCTCCACTTT,CSARDPTGRLLHF
TRBV5-1,TRBJ1-1,many,NA,TGCGCCAGCAGGGAGGGAAGTAGGATGAACACTGAAGCTTTCTTT,CASREGSRMNTEAFF
TRBV29-1,TRBJ2-3,few,NA,TGCAGCGTTAGAGGGAATAGGGCAGATACGCAGTATTTT,CSVRGNRADTQYF
TRBV3-1,TRBJ2-5,NA,TRBD2,TGTGCCAGCAGCCAAGGGGGACTAGCAGGGGAGACCCAGTACTTC,CASSQGGLAGETQYF
TRBV10-3,TRBJ2-2,few,TRBD2,TGTGCCATCAGTGAGTGGACTAGCCCGCCGCGGGAGCTGTTTTTT,CAISEWTSPPRELFF
TRBV7-7,TRBJ2-2,many,TRBD2,TGTGCTAGCAGCCTAGGAGGACTAGCGGGGGGGACGCCATCCGGGGAGCTGTTTTTT,CASSLGGLAGGTPSGELFF
TRBV2,TRBJ2-1,many,TRBD2,TGTGCCAGCATGGGGACTAGCCTCAATGAGCAGTTCTTC,CASMGTSLNEQFF
TRBV6-1,TRBJ1-1,many,NA,TGTGCCAGCAGTGTAAGGGCAGCCATTAAGGGCCCTGAAGCTTTCTTT,CASSVRAAIKGPEAFF
TRBV5-1,TRBJ2-6,few,TRBD1,TGCGCCAGCAGCTTGCCTCCGGGACAGTTTACCTCTGGGGCCAACGTCCTGACTTTC,CASSLPPGQFTSGANVLTF
TRBV2,TRBJ1-6,NA,NA,TGTGCCAGCAGTGAACGCGGACAAAATTCACCCCTCCACTTT,CASSERGQNSPLHF
TRBV28,TRBJ2-5,NA,TRBD2,TGTGCCAGCTTAGCGGGGGGCGGGACCCAGTACTTC,CASLAGGGTQYF
TRBV15,TRBJ2-4,few,NA,TGTGCCACCAGCCAAAAGGGACTAGCCAAAAACATTCAGTACTTC,CATSQKGLAKNIQYF
TRBV5-1,TRBJ1-1,few,NA,TGCGCCAGCAGCCTCGACGGGGGATATCGCACTGAAGCTTTCTTT,CASSLDGGYRTEAFF
TRBV20-1,TRBJ2-3,many,NA,TGCAGTGCTACCGGACCCTCCCACGATACGCAGTATTTT,CSATGPSHDTQYF
TRBV4-2,TRBJ2-2,NA,TRBD1,TGTGCCAGCAGCCAAGAGGGACAGTTAAACACCGGGGAGCTGTTTTTT,CASSQEGQLNTGELFF
TRBV28,TRBJ2-2,many,NA,TGTGCCAGCAGTTTATGGGCTGCTGGGGAGCTGTTTTTT,CASSLWAAGELFF
TRBV11-2,TRBJ2-5,few,NA,TGTGCCAGCAGCTCGGGGGACAGACCACAAGAGACCCAGTACTTC,CASSSGDRPQETQYF
TRBV19,TRBJ2-3,once,TRBD2,TGTGCCAGTAGTGATAGCGGGTCCCGCACAGATACGCAGTATTTT,CASSDSGSRTDTQYF
TRBV20-1,TRBJ2-1,many,NA,TGCAGTGCTAGGGCGACAATTGAGCAGTTCTTC,CSARATIEQFF
TRBV2,TRBJ1-4,many,NA,TGTGCCAGCAGTGGGGGGCAGGATGAAAAACTGTTTTTT,CASSGGQDEKLFF
TRBV19,TRBJ1-3,NA,NA,TGTGCCAGTACCAAATGGGGATCTGGAAACACCATATATTTT,CASTKWGSGNTIYF
TRBV20-1,TRBJ2-1,NA,TRBD1,TGCAGTGCTAGACCCGACAGGGAGTCCTACAATGAGCAGTTCTTC,CSARPDRESYNEQFF
TRBV5-1,TRBJ2-1,few,NA,TGCGCCAGCAGCCCCATTGACATGTACAATGAGCAGTTCTTC,CASSPIDMYNEQFF
TRBV7-2,TRBJ1-4,many,NA,TGTGCCAGCAGCTTAGAAGGCAACAGTCCTAATGAAAAACTGTTTTTT,CASSLEGNSPNEKLFF
TRBV7-9,TRBJ2-1,many,TRBD1,TGTGCCAGCAGCGTCGGGACAGGGGGATACAATGAGCAGTTCTTC,CASSVGTGGYNEQFF
TRBV18,TRBJ1-2,many,NA,TGTGCCACCAAGGGATCCGGGGATGGCTACACCTTC,CATKGSGDGYTF